This passage covers 9 T cell receptor beta chains from one sample sequenced in a study of cytomegalovirus exposure and HLA in healthy donors (dated by TCRdb to about 2017). Library prep was done by the immunoSEQ multiplex PCR assay. For the multiplex PCR, a mixture combining 60 forward primers for TCR Vbeta segments and 13 reverse primers for TCR Jbeta segments was used. The immuneACCESS repertoire file appears here via TCRdb, limited to in-frame rearrangements. These files lack a portion of the clones; in checked studies, under half of the deficit traces to unresolved V genes, and the cause of the others is not known. The sample table holds around 150,000 clones, of which roughly 74% were seen once. Around 11% of the sample goes to the ten largest clones. Sequencing input: PBMCs. These receptors were obtained from a man younger than 30 in good health and CMV-seropositive.

This clone was seen a single time. The chain combines TRBV5-4 with TRBJ2-5, with TRBD2 matching over 9 bases. The CDR3 runs 15 residues. The V gene's germline CDR1 is SGHNT and CDR2 YYREEE (reference sequence). Trimming cost V 4 bases and J 2 bases; bases outside gene matches: 6. CDR3 in DNA: TGTGCCAGCAGCGTTAGCGGGAGTCCTCAAGAGACCCAGTACTTC. This sequence encodes CASSVSGSPQETQYF.

The chain is built from TRBV2 and TRBJ2-5; the D is unclear. The V gene's germline CDR1 is SNHLY and CDR2 FYNNEI. This CDR3 contains 12 residues. Trimming removed 4 bases at V and 4 bases at J, with 7 bases between. The CDR3 here is CASSGDSETQYF. The CDR3 DNA sequence: TGTGCCAGCAGTGGCGATTCAGAGACCCAGTACTTC.

The rearrangement links TRBV6-1 to TRBJ1-4; a weak D match, TRBD1 (6 bases). The CDR3 is 13 amino acids. Germline V gene sequence: CDR1 MNHNS, CDR2 SASEGT. V lost 6 bases and J 7 bases, leaving 12 bases between the germline ends. CDR3 residues: CASSAAGAEKLFF. The DNA for the CDR3 is TGTGCCAGCAGCGCCGCAGGGGCTGAAAAACTGTTTTTT.

This clone was counted only a few times. This chain connects TRBV30 to TRBJ2-5, with D possibly TRBD2 on 6 matching bases. Trimming pared 2 bases from V and 1 base from J, leaving 11 bases between. The germline V gene has CDR1 GTSNPN and CDR2 SVGIG (reference sequence). The CDR3 extends over 14 amino acids. CDR3 protein: CAWSTGVSQETQYF. Written as DNA, the CDR3 is TGTGCCTGGAGTACGGGAGTATCCCAAGAGACCCAGTACTTC.

The chain joins TRBV20-1 to TRBJ2-1; D not certain. Germline CDR1 is DFQATT and CDR2 is SNEGSKA (reference sequence). The ends were cut back, 6 bases at V and 5 bases at J, with 8 bases in the middle. The length of the CDR3 is 11 residues. The CDR3 loop reads CSALPDNEQFF. For the CDR3, the DNA is TGCAGTGCGCTCCCAGACAATGAGCAGTTCTTC.

J is TRBJ2-1 and V is TRBV14; D is perhaps TRBD1 (6 bases). Germline lookup yields CDR1 SGHDN and CDR2 FVKESK. The V end was cut by 4 bases, the J end by 6 bases, with 19 bases between. The CDR3 has 16 residues. The CDR3 DNA follows: TGTGCCAGCAGCCCGAAACAGGGAACACGGGCCAATGAGCAGTTCTTC. Encoded protein: CASSPKQGTRANEQFF. The entire variable domain, with the rest obtained from reference TRBV14 and TRBJ2-1, is as follows: EAGVTQFPSHSVIEKGQTVTLRCDPISGHDNLYWYRRVMGKEIKFLLHFVKESKQDESGMPNNRFLAERTGGTYSTLKVQPAELEDSGVYFCASSPKQGTRANEQFFGPGTRLTVL.

V gene TRBV19 combines with J gene TRBJ2-7; TRBD2 agrees at 7 bases. CDR3 length equals 15 residues. Germline trimming cut 2 bases from V and 2 bases from J; bases unmatched to any gene: 6. CDR1 is LNHDA and CDR2 is SQIVND in the germline V gene (reference sequence). CDR3 nucleotides: TGTGCCAGTAGTATACGGCTAGCGGAAACCTACGAGCAGTACTTC. It is translated as CASSIRLAETYEQYF.

This chain connects TRBV28 to TRBJ1-1; D might be TRBD1 (6 bases). Trimming took 5 bases from V and 3 from J, leaving 19 bases between them. CDR1 and CDR2 (germline): MDHEN, SYDVKM. The CDR3 runs 16 residues. The CDR3 loop reads CASSERQGQGYTEAFF. CDR3 sequence (DNA): TGTGCCAGCAGTGAACGGCAGGGCCAGGGGTACACTGAAGCTTTCTTT.

This clone was counted only a few times. J is TRBJ2-5 and V is TRBV9, with 8 bases fitting TRBD2. The ends lost 4 bases at V and 5 bases at J; junction bases unmatched: 19. CDR1 and CDR2 from the germline V gene are SGDLS and YYNGEE. There are 18 residues in the CDR3. CDR3 coding DNA: TGTGCCAGCAGCTTATATGACCTCGGCACGGGAGGGGGGGAGACCCAGTACTTC. Its protein is CASSLYDLGTGGGETQYF.